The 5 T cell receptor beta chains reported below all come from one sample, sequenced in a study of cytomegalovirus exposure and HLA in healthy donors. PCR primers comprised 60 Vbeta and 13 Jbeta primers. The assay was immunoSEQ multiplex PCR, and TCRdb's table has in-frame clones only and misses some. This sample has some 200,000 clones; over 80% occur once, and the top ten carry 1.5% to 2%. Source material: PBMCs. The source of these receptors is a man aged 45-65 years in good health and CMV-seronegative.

The CDR3 is CASSITLEETQYF. CDR3 coding DNA: TGTGCCAGTAGTATCACTTTAGAAGAGACCCAGTACTTC. The chain links TRBV19 to TRBJ2-5, with D unclear. Per the germline V gene, CDR1 is LNHDA and CDR2 is SQIVND (reference sequence). This CDR3 has 13 amino acids. The V and J ends lost 3 bases and 3 bases respectively, with 8 bases between them.

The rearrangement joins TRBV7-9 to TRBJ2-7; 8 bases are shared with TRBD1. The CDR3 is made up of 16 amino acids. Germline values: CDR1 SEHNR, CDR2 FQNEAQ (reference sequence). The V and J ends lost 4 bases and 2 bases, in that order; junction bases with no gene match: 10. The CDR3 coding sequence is TGTGCCAGCAGCTCTACACGGACAGGGAATCCCTACGAGCAGTACTTC. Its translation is CASSSTRTGNPYEQYF.

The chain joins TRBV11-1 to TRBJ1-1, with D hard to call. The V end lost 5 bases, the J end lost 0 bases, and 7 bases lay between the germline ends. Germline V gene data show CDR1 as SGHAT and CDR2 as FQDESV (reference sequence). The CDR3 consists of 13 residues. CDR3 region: CASSPYMNTEAFF. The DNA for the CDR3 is TGTGCCAGCAGCCCTTACATGAACACTGAAGCTTTCTTT.

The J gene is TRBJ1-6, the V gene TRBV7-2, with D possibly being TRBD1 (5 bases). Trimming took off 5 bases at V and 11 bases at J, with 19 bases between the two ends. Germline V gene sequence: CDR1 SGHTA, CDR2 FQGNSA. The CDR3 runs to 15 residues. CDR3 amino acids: CASSARQWEKPPLHF. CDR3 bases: TGTGCCAGCAGCGCAAGACAGTGGGAAAAGCCACCCCTCCACTTT.

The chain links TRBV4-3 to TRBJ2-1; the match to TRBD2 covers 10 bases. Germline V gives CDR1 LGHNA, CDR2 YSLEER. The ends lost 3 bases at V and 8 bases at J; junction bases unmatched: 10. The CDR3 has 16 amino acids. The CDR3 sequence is CASSHTSGIPSDEQFF. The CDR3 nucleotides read TGCGCCAGCAGCCATACTAGCGGGATCCCAAGTGATGAGCAGTTCTTC.